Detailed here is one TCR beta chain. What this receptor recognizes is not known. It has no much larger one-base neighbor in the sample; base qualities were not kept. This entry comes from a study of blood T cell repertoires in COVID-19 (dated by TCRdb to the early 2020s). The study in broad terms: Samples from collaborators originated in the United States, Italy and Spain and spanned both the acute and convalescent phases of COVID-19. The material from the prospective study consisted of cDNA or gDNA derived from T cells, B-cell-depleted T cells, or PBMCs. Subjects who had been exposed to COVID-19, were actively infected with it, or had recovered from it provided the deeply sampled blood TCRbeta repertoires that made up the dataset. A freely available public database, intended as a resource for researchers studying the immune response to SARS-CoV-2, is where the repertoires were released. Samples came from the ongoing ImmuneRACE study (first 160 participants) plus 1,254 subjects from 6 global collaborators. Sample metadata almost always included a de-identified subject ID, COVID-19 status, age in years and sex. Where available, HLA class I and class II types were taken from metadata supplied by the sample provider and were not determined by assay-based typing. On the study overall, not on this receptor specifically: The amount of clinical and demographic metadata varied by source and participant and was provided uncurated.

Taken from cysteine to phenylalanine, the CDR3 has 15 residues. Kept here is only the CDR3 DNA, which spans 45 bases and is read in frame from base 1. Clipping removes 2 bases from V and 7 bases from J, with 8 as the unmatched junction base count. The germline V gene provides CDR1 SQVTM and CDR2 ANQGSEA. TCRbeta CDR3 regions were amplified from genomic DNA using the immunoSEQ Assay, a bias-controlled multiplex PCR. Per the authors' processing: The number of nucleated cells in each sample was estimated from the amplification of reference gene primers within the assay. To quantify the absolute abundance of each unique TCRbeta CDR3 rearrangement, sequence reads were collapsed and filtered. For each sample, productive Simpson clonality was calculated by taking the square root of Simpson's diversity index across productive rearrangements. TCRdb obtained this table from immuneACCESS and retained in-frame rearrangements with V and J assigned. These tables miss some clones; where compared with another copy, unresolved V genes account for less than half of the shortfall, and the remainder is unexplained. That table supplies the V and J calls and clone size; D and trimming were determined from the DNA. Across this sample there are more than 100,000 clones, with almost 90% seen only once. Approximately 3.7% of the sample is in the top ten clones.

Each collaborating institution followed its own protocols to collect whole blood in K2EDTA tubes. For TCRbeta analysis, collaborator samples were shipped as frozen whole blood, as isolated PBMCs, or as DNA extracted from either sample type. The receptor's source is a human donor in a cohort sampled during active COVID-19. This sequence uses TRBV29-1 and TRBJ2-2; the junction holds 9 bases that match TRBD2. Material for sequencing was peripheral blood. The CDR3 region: CSVETREGRVGELFF. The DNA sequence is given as TGCAGCGTTGAAACGCGGGAGGGCCGGGTCGGGGAGCTGTTTTTT.